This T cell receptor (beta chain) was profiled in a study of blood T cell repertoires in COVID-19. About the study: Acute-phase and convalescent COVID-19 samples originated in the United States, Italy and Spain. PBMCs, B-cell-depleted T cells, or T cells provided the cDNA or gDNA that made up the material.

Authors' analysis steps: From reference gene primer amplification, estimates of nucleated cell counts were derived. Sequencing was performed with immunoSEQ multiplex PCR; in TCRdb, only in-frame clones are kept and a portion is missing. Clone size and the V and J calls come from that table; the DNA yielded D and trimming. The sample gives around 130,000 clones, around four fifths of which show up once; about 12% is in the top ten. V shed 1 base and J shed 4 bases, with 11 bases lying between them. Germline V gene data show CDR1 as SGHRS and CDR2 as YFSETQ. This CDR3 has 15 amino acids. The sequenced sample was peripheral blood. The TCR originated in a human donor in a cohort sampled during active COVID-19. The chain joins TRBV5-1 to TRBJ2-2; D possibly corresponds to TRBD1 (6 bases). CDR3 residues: CASSLRDTSTGELFF. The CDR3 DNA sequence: TGCGCCAGCAGCTTGCGGGACACAAGCACCGGGGAGCTGTTTTTT.